Below, 30 T cell receptor beta chains from the same sample are listed, as sequenced in a study of T cells in women clearing cervical HPV infection. Using immunoSEQ multiplex PCR, the repertoire was profiled, and TCRdb retains in-frame clones only, with some absent. Listed are some 40,000 clones; 5.8% falls within the top ten. The sample taken for sequencing was blood buffy coat. These receptors all stem from a woman between 18 and 75 years old with a cervical HPV16 infection that either progressed to CIN3+ or cleared (not recorded which).

Points on this clone: Sequencing ends 3 residues short of the CDR3 end; the germline J gene provides the rest. The chain uses TRBV5-1 and TRBJ2-4; D possibly corresponds to TRBD1 (6 bases). Per germline, CDR1 SGHRS and CDR2 YFSETQ. The CDR3 extends over 16 amino acids. V dropped 4 bases and J dropped 3 bases, with 17 bases sitting between them. The covered CDR3 bases are TGCGCCAGCAGCGCGGTAGGGCGAGGGGGCAAAAACATT. It translates to CASSAVGRGGKNI. The entire CDR3 reads CASSAVGRGGKNIQYF.

A note on this clone: The CDR3 extends 3 residues past the end of the read, so its final part is completed from the germline J gene. The chain carries TRBV12-3 or TRBV12-4 and TRBJ2-7; D uncertain. This CDR3 contains 12 residues. V lost 1 base to trimming and J lost 3 bases, with 4 bases between them. The covered CDR3 bases are TGTGCCAGCAGTTTAGTAGTCTACGAG. Translating gives CASSLVVYE. The CDR3 in full is CASSLVVYEQYF.

The CDR3 loop is CASSLTSGSFEQYF. The DNA read from the CDR3 is TGTGCCAGCAGCCTGACTAGCGGGAGCTTCGAG. The chain links TRBV14 to TRBJ2-7; 12 positions match TRBD2. The read terminates 3 residues before the CDR3 end, so the remaining end is supplied by the germline J gene. The CDR3 has 14 amino acids. With 4 bases clipped from V and 6 bases from J, the junction kept 4 bases outside the gene matches. Germline CDR1 reads SGHDN; CDR2 reads FVKESK. Complete variable domain (other parts from reference TRBV14 and TRBJ2-7): EAGVTQFPSHSVIEKGQTVTLRCDPISGHDNLYWYRRVMGKEIKFLLHFVKESKQDESGMPNNRFLAERTGGTYSTLKVQPAELEDSGVYFCASSLTSGSFEQYFGPGTRLTVT.

A note on this clone: With the read ending 3 residues before the CDR3 end, the germline J gene is used to fill in that end. The V gene is TRBV20-1, the J gene TRBJ2-7; TRBD2 might be the D (5 bases). The CDR3 contains 13 residues. Per germline, CDR1 DFQATT and CDR2 SNEGSKA (reference sequence). The germline V and J ends were trimmed by 2 bases and 1 base, with 9 bases remaining between them. The covered CDR3 bases are TGCAGTGCTAGAAGGACTGCATCCTACGAG. It is translated as CSARRTASYE. The whole CDR3 reads CSARRTASYEQYF.

As concerns this clone: Read data end 3 residues before the CDR3 end; the end is taken from the germline J gene. The chain uses TRBV7-9 and TRBJ2-3; D is perhaps TRBD1 (6 bases). CDR1 is SEHNR and CDR2 is FQNEAQ in the germline V gene (reference sequence). The CDR3 runs to 14 residues. V was clipped by 5 bases and J by 2 bases, with 11 bases between them. Incomplete CDR3 DNA: TGTGCCAGCAGCCCCCCAGGGGTCACAGATACG. This sequence encodes CASSPPGVTDT. From start to end, the CDR3 is CASSPPGVTDTQYF. Full variable domain (missing parts from reference TRBV7-9 and TRBJ2-3): DTGVSQNPRHKITKRGQNVTFRCDPISEHNRLYWYRQTLGQGPEFLTYFQNEAQLEKSRLLSDRFSAERPKGSFSTLEIQRTEQGDSAMYLCASSPPGVTDTQYFGPGTRLTVL.

With respect to this clone: The sequenced fragment ends 3 residues before the CDR3 boundary, so the rest is inferred from the germline J gene. The chain carries TRBV5-1 and TRBJ2-7; D is perhaps TRBD2 (5 bases). The germline V gene encodes CDR1 SGHRS and CDR2 YFSETQ. The ends were cut back, 6 bases at V and 5 bases at J, with 12 bases in the middle. This CDR3 comprises 12 residues. The CDR3 spells CASTGLRDEQYF. The CDR3 bases that were read are TGCGCCAGCACCGGACTTAGGGACGAG.

With respect to this clone: The CDR3 extends 3 residues past the end of the read, so its final part is completed from the germline J gene. The chain uses TRBV5-1 and TRBJ2-3, with 7 bases identical to TRBD2. The CDR3 runs to 16 residues. The trim removed 2 bases at V and 2 bases at J, leaving 8 bases unmatched. Germline V gene data show CDR1 as SGHRS and CDR2 as YFSETQ. CDR3 amino acids: CASSFGRAGSTDTQYF. CDR3 DNA (partial): TGCGCCAGCAGCTTTGGGCGAGCGGGGTCCACAGATACG. Complete variable domain (other parts from reference TRBV5-1 and TRBJ2-3): KAGVTQTPRYLIKTRGQQVTLSCSPISGHRSVSWYQQTPGQGLQFLFEYFSETQRNKGNFPGRFSGRQFSNSRSEMNVSTLELGDSALYLCASSFGRAGSTDTQYFGPGTRLTVL.

A word on this clone: The read terminates 3 residues ahead of where the CDR3 ends, so the germline J gene completes it. This chain links TRBV5-1 with TRBJ1-1; no clear D gene. The germline gives CDR1 SGHRS, CDR2 YFSETQ. Trimming took off 4 bases at V and 4 bases at J, with 17 bases between the two ends. This CDR3 has 15 amino acids. The CDR3 bases that were read are TGCGCCAGCAGCCTAAGAGGAAGTGCTAGCACTGAA. As protein: CASSLRGSASTE. The full CDR3 is CASSLRGSASTEAFF.

The CDR3 spells CASSVMRQRRTDTQYF. The part of the CDR3 DNA that was read is TGTGCCAGCAGTGTAATGCGTCAACGCCGCACAGATACG. The chain is built from TRBV2 and TRBJ2-3; D not resolved. The read falls 3 residues short of the CDR3 end, and the missing part is taken from the germline J gene. V shed 4 bases and J shed 1 base, with 15 bases lying between them. There are 16 residues in the CDR3. CDR1 and CDR2 (germline): SNHLY, FYNNEI.

Turning to this clone: The read ends 3 residues before the CDR3 terminus; that terminus is restored from the germline J gene. The rearrangement links TRBV5-4 to TRBJ2-7; 7 bases are a match to TRBD1. The germline gives CDR1 SGHNT, CDR2 YYREEE (reference sequence). The ends lost 3 bases at V and 6 bases at J; junction bases unmatched: 9. The CDR3 is made up of 14 amino acids. The CDR3 loop reads CASSSTGAPPEQYF. Partial CDR3 DNA: TGTGCCAGCAGCTCAACAGGGGCCCCCCCCGAG.

In the case of this clone: The read ends 3 residues shy of where the CDR3 ends; the end is completed using the germline J gene. The chain uses TRBV2 and TRBJ1-2; TRBD1 matches at 9 bases. CDR1 and CDR2 from the germline V gene are SNHLY and FYNNEI. CDR3 length: 14 residues. The CDR3 reads CASSPGQGNSDYTF. The sequenced CDR3 bases are TGTGCCAGCAGCCCGGGACAGGGAAATTCCGAC. Full variable domain (remainder filled in from reference TRBV2 and TRBJ1-2): EPEVTQTPSHQVTQMGQEVILRCVPISNHLYFYWYRQILGQKVEFLVSFYNNEISEKSEIFDDQFSVERPDGSNFTLKIRSTKLEDSAMYFCASSPGQGNSDYTFGSGTRLTVV.

With regard to this clone: Sequencing ends 3 residues short of the CDR3 end; the germline J gene provides the rest. The chain joins TRBV5-1 to TRBJ2-2; 15 nucleotides line up with TRBD2. CDR3 length: 21 residues. After removal of 4 bases from V and 7 bases from J, the junction contained 20 bases not matched to a gene. Germline V CDR1 and CDR2: SGHRS, YFSETQ. CDR3 DNA, as far as it was read: TGCGCCAGCAGCCCGAAACCGGGACTAGCGGGAGGCCCTTATGAAAACGGGGAG. It is translated as CASSPKPGLAGGPYENGE. The whole CDR3 protein reads CASSPKPGLAGGPYENGELFF.

The covered CDR3 bases are TGTGCCAGCAGCCTACGAGGGGGCGGGAGTGGCGAG. It translates to CASSLRGGGSGE. The entire CDR3 protein is CASSLRGGGSGEQYF. This chain uses TRBV7-8 with TRBJ2-7; D might be TRBD1 or TRBD2, each matching 7 bases. Sequencing ends 3 residues short of the CDR3 end; the germline J gene provides the rest. Germline V gene data show CDR1 as SGHVS and CDR2 as FQNEAQ. V was shortened by 5 bases and J by 6 bases, with 20 bases between the two germline ends. The CDR3 has 15 amino acids.

Turning to this clone: The CDR3 extends 3 residues past the end of the read, so its final part is completed from the germline J gene. V usage is TRBV7-2 and J usage is TRBJ1-2; D is unclear. This CDR3 spans 13 amino acids. Germline CDR1 and CDR2: SGHTA and FQGNSA. The CDR3 sequence is CASSNLPSYDYTF. The DNA read from the CDR3 is TGTGCCAGCAGCAATTTACCTTCCTACGAC.

Concerning this clone: The read gets to within 3 residues of the CDR3 end, and the germline J gene fills in the rest. V and J are TRBV7-9 and TRBJ2-2; no reliable D call. The germline gives CDR1 SEHNR, CDR2 FQNEAQ (reference sequence). The CDR3 loop spans 15 amino acids. Trimming stripped 1 base from V and 6 bases from J, with 12 bases between. CDR3 in amino acids: CASSLGSVVAGELFF. Partial CDR3 DNA: TGTGCCAGCAGCTTAGGTTCGGTCGTCGCCGGGGAG.

Remarks on this clone: The CDR3 extends 3 residues past the end of the read, so its final part is completed from the germline J gene. V usage is TRBV29-1 and J usage is TRBJ2-7, with D perhaps TRBD1 or TRBD2 (5 bases each). CDR3 length: 13 residues. CDR1 and CDR2 from the germline V gene are SQVTM and ANQGSEA. Trimming removed 4 bases from V and 3 bases from J, with 13 bases in between. This CDR3 reads CSVGRTFDYEQYF. The part of the CDR3 DNA that was read is TGCAGCGTTGGGAGGACATTCGACTACGAG.

Details on this clone: The read falls 3 residues short of the CDR3 end, and the missing part is taken from the germline J gene. This sequence joins TRBV7-6 and TRBJ2-5; 10 nucleotides agree with TRBD1. The CDR3 totals 15 residues. V lost 5 bases and J lost 4; bases outside the gene matches: 7. The germline V gene encodes CDR1 SGHVS and CDR2 FNYEAQ. The covered CDR3 bases are TGTGCCAGCAGCAGAACCGGGACAGGGGTAGAGACC. It is translated as CASSRTGTGVET. The CDR3 in its entirety is CASSRTGTGVETQYF.

The sequenced part of the CDR3 DNA is TGTGCCAGCAGTGAAGCGCTTCGGGGC. Residues: CASSEALRG. The complete CDR3 reads CASSEALRGYTF. The chain links TRBV2 to TRBJ1-2; D not certain. With the read ending 3 residues before the CDR3 end, the germline J gene is used to fill in that end. The CDR3 extends over 12 amino acids. The germline gives CDR1 SNHLY, CDR2 FYNNEI.

Turning to this clone: The read gets to within 3 residues of the CDR3 end, and the germline J gene fills in the rest. V gene TRBV10-3 combines with J gene TRBJ1-5, with 8 positions matching TRBD1. The CDR3 has 13 residues. Trimming removed 6 bases from V and 6 bases from J; junction bases left unmatched: 4. Germline loops: CDR1 ENHRY, CDR2 SYGVKD. The CDR3 bases that were read are TGTGCCATCAGGGGGGACAGGAGTCAGCCC. Amino acids: CAIRGDRSQP. The whole CDR3 protein reads CAIRGDRSQPQHF.

As regards this clone: Coverage ceases 3 residues before the CDR3 finishes, and the germline J gene fills in the end. The chain combines TRBV7-7 with TRBJ1-2; D gene uncertain. Per the germline V gene, CDR1 is SSHAT and CDR2 is FNYEAQ (reference sequence). CDR3 length: 15 amino acids. The sequenced part of the CDR3 DNA is TGTGCCAGCAGCTCAACTAGGGTCGTGACCAATGAC. Translation: CASSSTRVVTND. The CDR3 in full is CASSSTRVVTNDYTF. The full variable domain, completed using reference TRBV7-7 and TRBJ1-2, is GAGVSQSPRYKVTKRGQDVTLRCDPISSHATLYWYQQALGQGPEFLTYFNYEAQPDKSGLPSDRFSAERPEGSISTLTIQRTEQRDSAMYRCASSSTRVVTNDYTFGSGTRLTVV.

Concerning this clone itself: The junction departs from the called germline gene at one end, perhaps through a read error. The read terminates 3 residues ahead of where the CDR3 ends, so the germline J gene completes it. The identical CDR3 is also encoded by other nucleotide sequences in the sample. The rearrangement uses TRBV30 and TRBJ1-3; D ambiguous. The germline V gene has CDR1 GTSNPN and CDR2 SVGIG (reference sequence). CDR3 size: 13 residues. The CDR3 DNA, read in part, is TGTGCCTGGAGTGTCACTAGAGAAAACACG. It is translated as CAWSVTRENT. The whole CDR3 protein is CAWSVTRENTIYF.

Turning to this clone: The CDR3 goes on 3 residues after the read ends, and that part is filled in from the germline J gene. V gene TRBV20-1 combines with J gene TRBJ2-1; maybe TRBD1 (6 bases). The CDR3 runs 14 residues. Germline lookup yields CDR1 DFQATT and CDR2 SNEGSKA (reference sequence). V lost 5 bases and J 9 bases, leaving 20 bases between the germline ends. The CDR3 bases that were read are TGCAGTGCTGGGAAACAGGGCCGGACGAGTGAG. This encodes CSAGKQGRTSE. The complete CDR3 protein is CSAGKQGRTSEQFF.

Worth noting for this clone: The CDR3 end lies 3 residues beyond the end of the read and is filled in from the germline J gene. The chain is built from TRBV2 and TRBJ2-7; D not certain. With 1 base removed from V and 0 bases from J, the gap between germline ends came to 7 bases. This CDR3 is built from 14 residues. Per germline, CDR1 SNHLY and CDR2 FYNNEI. CDR3 protein: CASSEGYNSYEQYF. Partial CDR3 DNA: TGTGCCAGCAGTGAAGGGTACAACTCCTACGAG.

CDR3 bases read: TGTGCCAGCAGCCCAGAGGACAGCTCCTACAATGAG. This sequence encodes CASSPEDSSYNE. The entire CDR3 protein is CASSPEDSSYNEQFF. The chain links TRBV7-7 to TRBJ2-1, with D perhaps TRBD1 (6 bases). The read ends 3 residues shy of where the CDR3 ends; the end is completed using the germline J gene. Germline V gene sequence: CDR1 SSHAT, CDR2 FNYEAQ (reference sequence). V lost 5 bases to trimming and J lost 0 bases, with 11 bases between them. The CDR3 sequence is 15 residues long. Using reference TRBV7-7 and TRBJ2-1 for the parts outside the CDR3, the full variable domain is GAGVSQSPRYKVTKRGQDVTLRCDPISSHATLYWYQQALGQGPEFLTYFNYEAQPDKSGLPSDRFSAERPEGSISTLTIQRTEQRDSAMYRCASSPEDSSYNEQFFGPGTRLTVL.

About this clone: The CDR3 end falls 3 residues outside the read, so it is completed with the germline J gene. The chain recombines TRBV5-1 with TRBJ2-2; 9 bases map to TRBD1. This CDR3 contains 15 residues. The V gene's germline CDR1 is SGHRS and CDR2 YFSETQ. The covered CDR3 bases are TGCGCCAGCAGCTTGGAGGGGACAGGGACGCGGCAG. This translates into CASSLEGTGTRQ. The complete CDR3 sequence is CASSLEGTGTRQLFF.

As concerns this clone: The CDR3 is cut off 3 residues early in the read; its end comes from the germline J gene. The J gene is TRBJ2-7, the V gene TRBV20-1, with 7 bases that match TRBD2. Trimming took 1 base from V and 6 from J; bases not matched to a gene: 9. Germline V gene sequence: CDR1 DFQATT, CDR2 SNEGSKA (reference sequence). This CDR3 has 14 residues. Incomplete CDR3 DNA: TGCAGTGCTAGAGTGGCTAGCGGACGGGGCGAG. This translates into CSARVASGRGE. The whole CDR3 protein is CSARVASGRGEQYF.

Comments on this clone: The sequenced fragment ends 3 residues before the CDR3 boundary, so the rest is inferred from the germline J gene. The chain links TRBV18 to TRBJ2-5; possibly TRBD2 for D (6 bases). The CDR3 has 17 residues. Germline CDR1 and CDR2: KGHSH and LQKENI. V gave up 6 bases and J gave up 6 bases, with 26 bases separating them. CDR3 sequence: CASSPVRSGTFKQTQYF. Incomplete CDR3 DNA: TGTGCCAGCTCCCCGGTTAGGTCCGGGACTTTCAAGCAGACC. The variable domain in full, completed from reference TRBV18 and TRBJ2-5, reads NAGVMQNPRHLVRRRGQEARLRCSPMKGHSHVYWYRQLPEEGLKFMVYLQKENIIDESGMPKERFSAEFPKEGPSILRIQQVVRGDSAAYFCASSPVRSGTFKQTQYFGPGTRLLVL.

About this clone itself: The read ends 3 residues before the CDR3 terminus; that terminus is restored from the germline J gene. The chain uses TRBV7-9 and TRBJ1-2, with D uncertain. The CDR3 extends over 15 amino acids. Germline assignment: CDR1 SEHNR and CDR2 FQNEAQ (reference sequence). The CDR3 DNA, read in part, is TGTGCCAGCAGCTTAGTTGGCAGCGGCCCTTACGGC. Translation: CASSLVGSGPYG. Given in full, the CDR3 is CASSLVGSGPYGYTF.

Note on this clone: Read coverage stops 3 residues before the CDR3 terminus; the germline J gene supplies the remainder. This rearrangement joins TRBV5-1 to TRBJ2-7, with 7 nucleotides matching TRBD1. Germline V gene lookup returns CDR1 SGHRS and CDR2 YFSETQ. The CDR3 is 15 amino acids. V was clipped by 6 bases and J by 4 bases; unmatched bases: 13. The DNA read from the CDR3 is TGCGCCAGCACCCTCACCGGGACAGAAAGTTACGAG. This translates into CASTLTGTESYE. The CDR3 as a whole reads CASTLTGTESYEQYF.

As regards this clone: The read is 3 residues too short to cover the CDR3 end, so that end is filled in from the germline J gene. J is TRBJ2-3 and V is TRBV7-2, with TRBD2 matching 13 bases. This CDR3 comprises 15 residues. V lost 6 bases, J lost 4 bases, and 4 bases stayed unmatched. The germline V gene encodes CDR1 SGHTA and CDR2 FQGNSA. The CDR3 reads CASRTSGGTADTQYF. CDR3 DNA (partial): TGTGCCAGCAGGACTAGCGGGGGGACCGCAGATACG.